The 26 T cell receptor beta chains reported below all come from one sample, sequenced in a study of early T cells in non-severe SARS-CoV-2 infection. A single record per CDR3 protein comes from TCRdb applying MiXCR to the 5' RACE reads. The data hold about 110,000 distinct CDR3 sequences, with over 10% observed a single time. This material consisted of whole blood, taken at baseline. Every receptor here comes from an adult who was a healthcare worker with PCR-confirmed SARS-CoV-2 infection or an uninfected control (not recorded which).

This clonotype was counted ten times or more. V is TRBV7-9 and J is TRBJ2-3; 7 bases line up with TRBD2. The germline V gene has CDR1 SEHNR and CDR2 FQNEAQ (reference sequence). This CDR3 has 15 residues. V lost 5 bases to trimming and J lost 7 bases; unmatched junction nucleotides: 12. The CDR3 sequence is CASSPRLADRHTQYF. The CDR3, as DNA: TGTGCCAGCAGCCCTAGGCTAGCGGACCGACATACGCAGTATTTT.

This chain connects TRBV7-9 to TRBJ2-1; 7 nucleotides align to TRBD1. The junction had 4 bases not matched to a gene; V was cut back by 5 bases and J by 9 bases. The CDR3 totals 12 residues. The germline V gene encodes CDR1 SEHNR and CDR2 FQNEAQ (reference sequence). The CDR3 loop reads CASSVQGIEQFF. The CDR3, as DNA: TGTGCCAGCAGCGTACAGGGGATTGAGCAGTTCTTC.

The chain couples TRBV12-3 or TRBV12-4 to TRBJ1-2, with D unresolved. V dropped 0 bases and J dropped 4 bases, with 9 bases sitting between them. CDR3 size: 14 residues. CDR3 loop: CASSLAQVTYGYTF. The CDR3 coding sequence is TGTGCCAGCAGTTTAGCCCAGGTTACCTATGGCTACACCTTC.

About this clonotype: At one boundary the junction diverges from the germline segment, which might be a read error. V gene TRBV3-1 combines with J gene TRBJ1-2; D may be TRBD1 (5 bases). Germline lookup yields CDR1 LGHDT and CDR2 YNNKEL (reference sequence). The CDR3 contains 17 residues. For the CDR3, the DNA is TGTGCCAGCAGCCAACTCCGACAGAGAGGGAGAGACTATAGCTACACCTTC. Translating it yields CASSQLRQRGRDYSYTF.

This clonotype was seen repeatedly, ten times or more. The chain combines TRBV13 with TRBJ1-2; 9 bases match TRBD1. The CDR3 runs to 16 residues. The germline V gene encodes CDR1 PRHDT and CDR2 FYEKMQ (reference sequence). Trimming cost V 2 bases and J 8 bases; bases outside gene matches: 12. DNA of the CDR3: TGTGCCAGCAGCTTAAACGAACAGGGGGCGTATTACGGCTACACCTTC. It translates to CASSLNEQGAYYGYTF.

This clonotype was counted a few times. The CDR3 nucleotides are TGTGCCAGCAGTTACTCACTTCGCAGCAATCAGCCCCAGCATTTT. Amino acids: CASSYSLRSNQPQHF. This sequence joins TRBV6-2 or TRBV6-3 and TRBJ1-5; D gene uncertain. Per germline, CDR1 MNHEY and CDR2 SVGEGT. The CDR3 loop spans 15 amino acids. V was pared by 0 bases and J by 1 base, with 7 bases between.

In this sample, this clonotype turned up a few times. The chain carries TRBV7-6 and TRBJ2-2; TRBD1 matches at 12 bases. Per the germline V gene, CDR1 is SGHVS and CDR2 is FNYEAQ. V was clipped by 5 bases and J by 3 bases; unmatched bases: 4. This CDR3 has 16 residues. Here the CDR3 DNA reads TGTGCCAGCAGCCAGGGGACAGGGGGCGACACCGGGGAGCTGTTTTTT. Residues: CASSQGTGGDTGELFF.

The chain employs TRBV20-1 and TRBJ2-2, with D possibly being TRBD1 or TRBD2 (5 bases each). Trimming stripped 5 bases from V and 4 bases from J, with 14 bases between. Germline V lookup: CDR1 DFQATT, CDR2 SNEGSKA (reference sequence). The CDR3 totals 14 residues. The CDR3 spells CSAGGPLSTGELFF. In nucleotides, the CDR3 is TGCAGTGCTGGGGGACCTCTATCCACCGGGGAGCTGTTTTTT.

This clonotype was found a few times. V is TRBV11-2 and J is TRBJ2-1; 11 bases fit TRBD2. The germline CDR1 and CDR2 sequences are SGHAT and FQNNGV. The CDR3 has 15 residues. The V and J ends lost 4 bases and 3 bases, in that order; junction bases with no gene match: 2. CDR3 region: CASSSSGRLYNEQFF. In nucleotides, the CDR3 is TGTGCCAGCAGCTCTAGCGGGAGGCTCTACAATGAGCAGTTCTTC.

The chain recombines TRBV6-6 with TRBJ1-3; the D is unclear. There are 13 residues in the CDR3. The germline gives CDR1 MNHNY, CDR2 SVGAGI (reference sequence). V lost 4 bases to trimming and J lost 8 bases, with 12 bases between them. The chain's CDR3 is CASSLPPWDTIYF. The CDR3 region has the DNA TGTGCCAGCAGTTTGCCTCCCTGGGACACCATATATTTT.

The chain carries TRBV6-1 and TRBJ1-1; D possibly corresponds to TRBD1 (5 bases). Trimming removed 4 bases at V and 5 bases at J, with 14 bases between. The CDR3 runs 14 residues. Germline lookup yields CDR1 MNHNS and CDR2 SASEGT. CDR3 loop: CASSASGGVTEAFF. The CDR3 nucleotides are TGTGCCAGCAGTGCGTCCGGGGGGGTAACTGAAGCTTTCTTT.

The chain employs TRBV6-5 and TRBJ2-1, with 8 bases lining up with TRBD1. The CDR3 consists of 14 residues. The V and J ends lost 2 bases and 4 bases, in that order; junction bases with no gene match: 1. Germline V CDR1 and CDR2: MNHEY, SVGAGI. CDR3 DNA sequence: TGTGCCAGCAGTTACACAGGGGGTTACAATGAGCAGTTCTTC. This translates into CASSYTGGYNEQFF.

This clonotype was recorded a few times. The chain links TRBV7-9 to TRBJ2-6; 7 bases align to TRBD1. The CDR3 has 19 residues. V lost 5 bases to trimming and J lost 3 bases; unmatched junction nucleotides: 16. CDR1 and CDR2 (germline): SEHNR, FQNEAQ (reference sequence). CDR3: CASSHRRQGALSGANVLTF. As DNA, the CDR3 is TGTGCCAGCAGCCATCGCAGACAGGGAGCTTTGAGTGGGGCCAACGTCCTGACTTTC.

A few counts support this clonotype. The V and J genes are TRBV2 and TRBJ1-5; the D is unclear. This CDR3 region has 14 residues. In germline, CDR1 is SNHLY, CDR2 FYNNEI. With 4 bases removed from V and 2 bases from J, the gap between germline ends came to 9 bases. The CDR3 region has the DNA TGTGCCAGCAGTGCGCATTTAGGCAATCAGCCCCAGCATTTT. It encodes CASSAHLGNQPQHF.

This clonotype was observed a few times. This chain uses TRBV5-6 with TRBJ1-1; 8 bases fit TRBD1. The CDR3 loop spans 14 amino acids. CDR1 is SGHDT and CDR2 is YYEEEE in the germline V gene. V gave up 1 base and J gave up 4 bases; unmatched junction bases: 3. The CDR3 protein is CASSLWQGATEAFF. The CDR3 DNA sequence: TGTGCCAGCAGCTTGTGGCAGGGGGCCACTGAAGCTTTCTTT.

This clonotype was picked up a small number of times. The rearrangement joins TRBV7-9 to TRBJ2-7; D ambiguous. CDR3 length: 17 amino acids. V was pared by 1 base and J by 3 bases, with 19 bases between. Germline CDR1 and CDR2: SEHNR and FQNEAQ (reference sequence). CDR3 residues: CASSLGHQNIGYYEQYF. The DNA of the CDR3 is TGTGCCAGCAGCTTAGGGCACCAGAACATCGGATACTACGAGCAGTACTTC.

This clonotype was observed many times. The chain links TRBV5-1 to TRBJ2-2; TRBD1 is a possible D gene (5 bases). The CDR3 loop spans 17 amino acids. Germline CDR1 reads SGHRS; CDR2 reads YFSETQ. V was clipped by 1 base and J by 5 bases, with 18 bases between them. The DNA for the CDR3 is TGCGCCAGCAGCTTGTCTCCAGGGAATGGTGGGACCGGGGAGCTGTTTTTT. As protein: CASSLSPGNGGTGELFF.

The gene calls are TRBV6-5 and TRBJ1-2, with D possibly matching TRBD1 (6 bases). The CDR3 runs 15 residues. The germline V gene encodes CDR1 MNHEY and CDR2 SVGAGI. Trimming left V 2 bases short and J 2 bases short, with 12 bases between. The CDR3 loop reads CASSYTGQKNYGYTF. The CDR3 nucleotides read TGTGCCAGCAGTTACACGGGACAAAAAAACTATGGCTACACCTTC.

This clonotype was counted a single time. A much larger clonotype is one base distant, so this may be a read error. The CDR3 bases are TGTGCCTGCAGCCCGACCGGGACAGGGGGCAATAGGCAGTACTTC. This translates into CACSPTGTGGNRQYF. The V call is TRBV13, the J call TRBJ2-7; 12 bases align to TRBD1. The CDR3 runs 15 residues. Germline CDR1 is PRHDT and CDR2 is FYEKMQ (reference sequence). The variable domain in full, with the rest retrieved from reference TRBV13 and TRBJ2-7, is AAGVIQSPRHLIKEKRETATLKCYPIPRHDTVYWYQQGPGQDPQFLISFYEKMQSDKGSIPDRFSAQQFSDYHSELNMSSLELGDSALYFCACSPTGTGGNRQYFGPGTRLTVT.

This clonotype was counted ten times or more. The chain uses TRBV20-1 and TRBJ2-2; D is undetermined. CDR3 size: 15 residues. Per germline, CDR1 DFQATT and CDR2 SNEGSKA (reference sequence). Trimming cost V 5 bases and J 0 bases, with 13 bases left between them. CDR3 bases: TGCAGTGCTCGAAACATCTACGCGAACACCGGGGAGCTGTTTTTT. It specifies CSARNIYANTGELFF.

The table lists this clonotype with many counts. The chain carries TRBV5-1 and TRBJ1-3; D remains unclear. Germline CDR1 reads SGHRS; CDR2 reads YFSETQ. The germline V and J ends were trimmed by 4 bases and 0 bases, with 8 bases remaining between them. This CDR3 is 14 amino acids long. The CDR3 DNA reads TGCGCCAGCAGCAGGACCGTCTCTGGAAACACCATATATTTT. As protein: CASSRTVSGNTIYF.

The DNA for the CDR3 is TGTGCCAGCAGCTTCGACAGGGGAAGGGAGCAGTACTTC. Translated: CASSFDRGREQYF. The gene calls are TRBV7-8 and TRBJ2-7, with 8 nucleotides matching TRBD1. This CDR3 region has 13 residues. The J segment lost 7 bases and the V segment lost 3 bases, leaving 5 bases of the junction unmatched. Looked up from germline, CDR1 is SGHVS and CDR2 is FQNEAQ.

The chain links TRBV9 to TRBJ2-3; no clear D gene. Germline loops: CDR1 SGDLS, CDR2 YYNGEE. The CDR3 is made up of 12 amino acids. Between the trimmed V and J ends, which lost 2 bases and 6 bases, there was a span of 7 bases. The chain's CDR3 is CASSVMFDTQYF. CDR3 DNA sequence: TGTGCCAGCAGCGTTATGTTCGATACGCAGTATTTT.

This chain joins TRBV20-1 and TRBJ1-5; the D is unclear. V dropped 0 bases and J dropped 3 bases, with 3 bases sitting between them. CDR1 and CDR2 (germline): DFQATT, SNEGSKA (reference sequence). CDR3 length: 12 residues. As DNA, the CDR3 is TGCAGTGCTAGAGACTACAATCAGCCCCAGCATTTT. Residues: CSARDYNQPQHF.

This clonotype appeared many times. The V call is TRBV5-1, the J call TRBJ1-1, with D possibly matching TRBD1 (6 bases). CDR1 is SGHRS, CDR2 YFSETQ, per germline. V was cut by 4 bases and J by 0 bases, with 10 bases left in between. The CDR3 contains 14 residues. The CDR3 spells CASSTGTVNTEAFF. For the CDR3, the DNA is TGCGCCAGCAGCACAGGGACGGTGAACACTGAAGCTTTCTTT.

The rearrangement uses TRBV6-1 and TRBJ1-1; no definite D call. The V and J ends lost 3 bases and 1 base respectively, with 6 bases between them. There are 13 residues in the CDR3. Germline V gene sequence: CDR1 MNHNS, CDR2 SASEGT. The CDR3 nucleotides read TGTGCCAGCAGTGATAGGAGGAACACTGAAGCTTTCTTT. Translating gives CASSDRRNTEAFF.